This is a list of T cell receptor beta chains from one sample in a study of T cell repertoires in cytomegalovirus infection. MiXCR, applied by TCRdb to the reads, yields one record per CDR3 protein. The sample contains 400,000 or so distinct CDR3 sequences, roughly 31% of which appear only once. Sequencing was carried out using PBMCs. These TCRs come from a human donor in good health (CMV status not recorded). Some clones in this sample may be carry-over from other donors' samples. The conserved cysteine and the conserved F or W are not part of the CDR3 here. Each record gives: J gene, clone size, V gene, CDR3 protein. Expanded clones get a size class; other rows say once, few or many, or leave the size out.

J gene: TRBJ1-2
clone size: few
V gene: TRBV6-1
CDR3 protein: ASSQYLPGQGVKGYT

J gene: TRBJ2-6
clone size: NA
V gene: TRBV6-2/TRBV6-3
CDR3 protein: ASTGRGATGANVLT

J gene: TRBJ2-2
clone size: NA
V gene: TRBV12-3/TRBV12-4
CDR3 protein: ASRHPTGELG

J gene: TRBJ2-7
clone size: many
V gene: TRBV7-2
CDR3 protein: ASSPPPGLYEQY

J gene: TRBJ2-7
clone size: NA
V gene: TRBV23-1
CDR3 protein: ASSQRFLRRLRFEQY

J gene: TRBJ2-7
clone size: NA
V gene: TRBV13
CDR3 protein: ASNSGAKGEQY

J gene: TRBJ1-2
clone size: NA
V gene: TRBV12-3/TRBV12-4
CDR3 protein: ASSPTGGRNYGYT

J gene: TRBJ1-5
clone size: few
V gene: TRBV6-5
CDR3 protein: ASSYSSEQPQH

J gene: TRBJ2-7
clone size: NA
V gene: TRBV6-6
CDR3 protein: ASSDGVGRGYEQY

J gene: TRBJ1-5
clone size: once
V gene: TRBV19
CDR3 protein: ASSISKEGVSNQPQH

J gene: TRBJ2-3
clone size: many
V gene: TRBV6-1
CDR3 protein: ASSGGRTDTQY

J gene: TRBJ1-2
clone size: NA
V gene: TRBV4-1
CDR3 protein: ASSQVLGGYGYT

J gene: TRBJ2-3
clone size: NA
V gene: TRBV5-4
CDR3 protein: ASSLVAGGPASTDTQY

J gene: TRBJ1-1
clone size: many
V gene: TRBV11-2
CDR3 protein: ASSPWGGAVAEAF

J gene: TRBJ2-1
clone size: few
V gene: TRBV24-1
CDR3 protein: ATSDPRSYNEQF

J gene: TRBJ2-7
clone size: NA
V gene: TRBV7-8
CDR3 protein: ASSARTGRAEQY

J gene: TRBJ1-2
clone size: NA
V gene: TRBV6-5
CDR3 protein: ASRNPGTAMRYT

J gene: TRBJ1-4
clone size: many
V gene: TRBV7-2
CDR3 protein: ASAPGATNEKLF

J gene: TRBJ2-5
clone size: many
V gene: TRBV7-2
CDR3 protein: ASSLVRTGAGETQY

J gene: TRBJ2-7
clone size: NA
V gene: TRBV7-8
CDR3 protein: ASSVQGQCLAYEQY

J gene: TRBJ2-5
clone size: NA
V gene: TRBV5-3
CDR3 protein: ASSFDRDRVETQY

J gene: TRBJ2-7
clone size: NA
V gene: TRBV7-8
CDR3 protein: ASSLQRGAYEQY

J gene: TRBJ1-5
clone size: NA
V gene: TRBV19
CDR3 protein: AISSLRSSNQPQH

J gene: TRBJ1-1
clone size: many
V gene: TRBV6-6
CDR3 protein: ASRGHLNTEAF

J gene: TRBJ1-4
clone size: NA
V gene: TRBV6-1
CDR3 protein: ASSDHGGGNEKLF

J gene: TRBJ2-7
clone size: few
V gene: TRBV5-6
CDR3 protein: ASSEGGEEYEQY

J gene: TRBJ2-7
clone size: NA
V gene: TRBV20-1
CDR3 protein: SAHSNTYEQY

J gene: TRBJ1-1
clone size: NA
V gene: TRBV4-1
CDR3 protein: ASSQIQFSMNTEAF

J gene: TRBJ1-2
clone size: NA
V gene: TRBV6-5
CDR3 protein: ASSGLLAYGYT